The 24 T cell receptor beta chains listed next were all sequenced from one sample in a study of T cell responses to AZD1222 COVID-19 vaccine. Only in-frame clones appear in the TCRdb table, and some are missing; sequencing was by immunoSEQ multiplex PCR. The sample includes about 140,000 clones, roughly 90% seen only once; the top ten take 2.9%. This specimen was peripheral blood, taken on day 0 of AZD1222 vaccination. The receptors come from an adult in good health.

The chain carries TRBV3-1 (or the pseudogene TRBV3-2) and TRBJ2-7, with 15 bases identical to TRBD2. V lost 3 bases to trimming and J lost 7 bases; unmatched junction nucleotides: 13. Germline CDR1 is LGHDT and CDR2 is YNNKEL (reference sequence). This CDR3 has 18 amino acids. CDR3 sequence: CASSHEGLAGGPRFEQYF. The CDR3 DNA reads TGTGCCAGCAGCCACGAAGGACTAGCGGGGGGGCCAAGGTTTGAGCAGTACTTC.

The chain carries TRBV19 and TRBJ2-1, with D unclear. The CDR3 sequence is 13 residues long. The germline gives CDR1 LNHDA, CDR2 SQIVND (reference sequence). V gave up 3 bases and J gave up 2 bases, with 5 bases separating them. CDR3 bases: TGTGCCAGTAGTATCCCCCCCTACAATGAGCAGTTCTTC. Its protein product is CASSIPPYNEQFF.

V and J are TRBV5-4 and TRBJ2-3, with D possibly called TRBD1 or TRBD2 (5 bases each). CDR1 is SGHNT, CDR2 YYREEE, per germline (reference sequence). The CDR3 is 14 residues long. V lost 4 bases and J 4 bases, leaving 13 bases between the germline ends. As DNA, the CDR3 is TGTGCCAGCAGCAGGGACCGGCCCCCAGATACGCAGTATTTT. This sequence encodes CASSRDRPPDTQYF.

The chain combines TRBV6-5 with TRBJ1-3; D call uncertain. Trimming stripped 4 bases from V and 3 bases from J, with 7 bases between. Germline assignment: CDR1 MNHEY and CDR2 SVGAGI. There are 13 residues in the CDR3. DNA for the CDR3: TGTGCCAGCAGTTCCCCCGGTGGAAACACCATATATTTT. Protein: CASSSPGGNTIYF.

J is TRBJ1-1 and V is TRBV9; 7 bases line up with TRBD1. J lost 1 base, V lost 3 bases, and 3 bases had no gene match. This CDR3 is built from 14 residues. Germline CDR1 is SGDLS and CDR2 is YYNGEE. CDR3 amino acids: CASSAGTENTEAFF. CDR3 DNA sequence: TGTGCCAGCAGCGCCGGGACAGAGAACACTGAAGCTTTCTTT.

V gene TRBV13 combines with J gene TRBJ2-2; 14 bases fit TRBD2. V was pared by 5 bases and J by 1 base, with 6 bases of the junction left unmatched. Germline V lookup: CDR1 PRHDT, CDR2 FYEKMQ (reference sequence). The CDR3 runs to 18 residues. The CDR3 loop reads CASSAGLAGVGNTGELFF. In nucleotides, the CDR3 is TGTGCCAGCAGCGCGGGACTAGCGGGAGTCGGGAACACCGGGGAGCTGTTTTTT.

The V and J genes are TRBV7-2 and TRBJ2-2, with TRBD1 matching 7 bases. There are 15 residues in the CDR3. The V gene end was trimmed by 2 bases and the J gene end by 3 bases; junction bases not matched to a gene: 3. Germline CDR1 reads SGHTA; CDR2 reads FQGNSA. For the CDR3, the DNA is TGTGCCAGCAGCTTATCAGGGGGTGACACCGGGGAGCTGTTTTTT. Protein sequence: CASSLSGGDTGELFF. Full variable domain (remainder filled in from reference TRBV7-2 and TRBJ2-2): GAGVSQSPSNKVTEKGKDVELRCDPISGHTALYWYRQSLGQGLEFLIYFQGNSAPDKSGLPSDRFSAERTGGSVSTLTIQRTQQEDSAVYLCASSLSGGDTGELFFGEGSRLTVL.

The V and J genes are TRBV19 and TRBJ1-5, with TRBD1 as a possible D gene (5 bases). V gave up 6 bases and J gave up 2 bases, with 14 bases separating them. Germline V gene sequence: CDR1 LNHDA, CDR2 SQIVND (reference sequence). The length of the CDR3 is 15 residues. The CDR3 coding sequence is TGTGCCAGTAGCTTGGGGGGTTTTGGCAATCAGCCCCAGCATTTT. Protein: CASSLGGFGNQPQHF.

The CDR3 reads CASSEARADTQYF. The DNA for the CDR3 is TGTGCCAGCAGTGAAGCCAGGGCAGATACGCAGTATTTT. This chain links TRBV6-1 with TRBJ2-3; D possibly corresponds to TRBD1 (5 bases). Germline lookup yields CDR1 MNHNS and CDR2 SASEGT. This CDR3 has 13 amino acids. V lost 0 bases and J 4 bases, leaving 5 bases between the germline ends.

V is TRBV4-2 and J is TRBJ2-3, with D perhaps matching TRBD2 (5 bases). This CDR3 contains 16 residues. Trimming removed 0 bases from V and 3 bases from J, with 13 bases in between. CDR1 LGHNA and CDR2 YNFKEQ come from the germline V gene. The CDR3 DNA is TGTGCCAGCAGCCAAGATCGGACTGTAAAGACAGATACGCAGTATTTT. This sequence encodes CASSQDRTVKTDTQYF.

This clone was seen a handful of times. V usage is TRBV7-6 and J usage is TRBJ2-1; the D is unclear. There are 15 residues in the CDR3. With 5 bases removed from V and 5 bases from J, the gap between germline ends came to 16 bases. CDR1 is SGHVS, CDR2 FNYEAQ, per germline. CDR3 loop: CASSRPGIWNNEQFF. The DNA for the CDR3 is TGTGCCAGCAGCCGCCCGGGTATTTGGAACAATGAGCAGTTCTTC.

The chain couples TRBV5-1 to TRBJ2-2; 11 bases are a match to TRBD1. The CDR3 consists of 14 residues. Germline CDR1 SGHRS, CDR2 YFSETQ. The ends lost 5 bases at V and 4 bases at J; junction bases unmatched: 1. This CDR3 reads CASRGTGGTGELFF. The CDR3 DNA is TGCGCCAGCAGAGGGACAGGGGGCACCGGGGAGCTGTTTTTT.

V is TRBV9 and J is TRBJ2-3, with no clear D. Germline V CDR1 and CDR2: SGDLS, YYNGEE. This CDR3 is built from 15 residues. V was shortened by 6 bases and J by 6 bases, with 20 bases between the two germline ends. Written as DNA, the CDR3 is TGTGCCAGCACCCCCCTAACCGGAGCCGGGGATACGCAGTATTTT. Its protein product is CASTPLTGAGDTQYF.

This chain uses TRBV27 with TRBJ2-2; 8 positions agree with TRBD2. This CDR3 has 15 amino acids. Per germline, CDR1 MNHEY and CDR2 SMNVEV (reference sequence). The V and J ends lost 4 bases and 5 bases, in that order; junction bases with no gene match: 6. The chain's CDR3 is CASSSGGTRTGELFF. DNA for the CDR3: TGTGCCAGCAGTTCTGGAGGGACTAGGACCGGGGAGCTGTTTTTT.

The chain has TRBV7-9 and TRBJ1-6, with D unclear. This CDR3 has 14 amino acids. V was cut by 4 bases and J by 4 bases, with 8 bases left in between. Germline CDR1 is SEHNR and CDR2 is FQNEAQ (reference sequence). DNA for the CDR3: TGTGCCAGCAGCTCGGACTATTATAATTCACCCCTCCACTTT. Translated, it gives CASSSDYYNSPLHF.

V is TRBV11-2 and J is TRBJ2-7; D remains ambiguous. The V end was cut by 4 bases, the J end by 2 bases, with 3 bases between. The germline V gene has CDR1 SGHAT and CDR2 FQNNGV. The CDR3 covers 11 residues. The DNA of the CDR3 is TGTGCCAGCAGCTACGCCTACGAGCAGTACTTC. Residues: CASSYAYEQYF.

This chain links TRBV2 with TRBJ1-3; 7 bases fit TRBD1. CDR1 and CDR2 from the germline V gene are SNHLY and FYNNEI. The ends lost 1 base at V and 0 bases at J; junction bases unmatched: 3. The CDR3 contains 16 residues. The CDR3 protein is CASSEGRGTSGNTIYF. The DNA of the CDR3 is TGTGCCAGCAGTGAAGGCAGGGGGACCTCTGGAAACACCATATATTTT.

This chain joins TRBV27 and TRBJ1-5, with 7 bases fitting TRBD1. This CDR3 comprises 12 residues. The germline V gene has CDR1 MNHEY and CDR2 SMNVEV (reference sequence). The ends lost 5 bases at V and 9 bases at J; junction bases unmatched: 4. CDR3 protein: CASSLPGGPQHF. The DNA of the CDR3 is TGTGCCAGCAGTCTGCCAGGGGGGCCCCAGCATTTT.

On this clone: At the DNA level, this CDR3 is encoded by other sequences in the same sample as well. The genes are TRBV6-2 or TRBV6-3 and TRBJ2-2; D perhaps matches TRBD2 (6 bases). V was clipped by 2 bases and J by 6 bases, with 7 bases between them. The CDR3 is 13 residues long. CDR1 and CDR2 (germline): MNHEY, SVGEGT. The CDR3 coding sequence is TGTGCCAGCAGTTACGGAGGGGCCGGGGAGCTGTTTTTT. This codes for CASSYGGAGELFF.

The rearrangement uses TRBV4-3 and TRBJ2-7; 10 bases are shared with TRBD2. The CDR3 spans 15 residues. The V gene's germline CDR1 is LGHNA and CDR2 YSLEER. J was trimmed by 2 bases and V by 4 bases; bases with no gene match: 5. This CDR3 is CASSPQTSGPYEQYF. Here the CDR3 DNA reads TGCGCCAGCAGCCCGCAGACTAGCGGGCCCTACGAGCAGTACTTC.

This sequence joins TRBV7-9 and TRBJ1-2; D is uncertain. V lost 1 base, J lost 10 bases, and 10 bases lay in between. The CDR3 is 12 residues long. Germline lookup yields CDR1 SEHNR and CDR2 FQNEAQ (reference sequence). The CDR3 nucleotides are TGTGCCAGCAGCTTAGTCGGGAAGGACTACACCTTC. It translates to CASSLVGKDYTF.

The chain joins TRBV19 to TRBJ2-7; perhaps TRBD1 as D (6 bases). The CDR3 runs 13 residues. V was shortened by 4 bases and J by 3 bases, with 10 bases between the two germline ends. Germline V gives CDR1 LNHDA, CDR2 SQIVND (reference sequence). The CDR3 here is CASSTTGNYEQYF. The CDR3 DNA reads as TGTGCCAGTAGTACCACAGGGAACTACGAGCAGTACTTC.

The chain has TRBV9 and TRBJ2-1, with TRBD2 as a possible D gene (5 bases). The germline V and J ends were trimmed by 0 bases and 3 bases, with 16 bases remaining between them. Germline-derived CDR1 and CDR2 are SGDLS and YYNGEE. CDR3 size: 17 residues. CDR3 in amino acids: CASSVAPGVGVYNEQFF. The CDR3 DNA follows: TGTGCCAGCAGCGTAGCCCCCGGGGTAGGCGTCTACAATGAGCAGTTCTTC.

The genes are TRBV6-5 and TRBJ2-2, with 7 bases lining up with TRBD1. Germline-derived CDR1 and CDR2 are MNHEY and SVGAGI. The CDR3 has 14 residues. J was trimmed by 2 bases and V by 7 bases; bases with no gene match: 4. The CDR3, as DNA: TGTGCCAGCAAGGGGGCGGAAAACACCGGGGAGCTGTTTTTT. Protein product: CASKGAENTGELFF.